A selection of T cell receptor beta chains follows, all from one sample in a study of cytomegalovirus exposure and HLA in healthy donors. Sequencing was performed with immunoSEQ multiplex PCR; in TCRdb, only in-frame clones are kept and a portion is missing. Here the sample spans about 180,000 clones, roughly 78% being singletons. Sequenced input: PBMCs. The receptors were gathered from a woman aged 50 to 60 in good health and CMV-seropositive. Each CDR3 is given with its conserved first and last residue. D genes are given only for firm matches. A clone size is listed for some rows: how often the clone was seen (once, few, many), or a class if it is expanded.

TRBV2	TRBD2	TRBJ2-1	.	TGTGCCACCAGGACTAGCGGGGGGGCTGTAAACTACAATGAGCAGTTCTTC	CATRTSGGAVNYNEQFF
TRBV14	.	TRBJ1-2	.	TGTGCCAGCAGCCAAAGGGGCCTCAGGAAAGCGTCCTATGGCTACACCTTC	CASSQRGLRKASYGYTF
TRBV5-1	TRBD1	TRBJ1-2	few	TGCGCCAGCAGCTCAAGACAGGGTGGCTACACCTTC	CASSSRQGGYTF
TRBV27	TRBD1	TRBJ1-4	.	TGTGCCAGCAGCTCGTGGACAGGGCCTAATGAAAAACTGTTTTTT	CASSSWTGPNEKLFF
TRBV19	.	TRBJ1-5	.	TGTGCCAGCACTCAGGGCCGGAGCAATCAGCCCCAGCATTTT	CASTQGRSNQPQHF
TRBV30	.	TRBJ1-2	.	TGTGCCTGGAGTGAAGAGGGAAGGCGTTATGGCTACACCTTC	CAWSEEGRRYGYTF
TRBV2	TRBD2	TRBJ2-2	once	TGTGCCACACGACTAGCGGGGACCGGGGAGCTGTTTTTT	CATRLAGTGELFF
TRBV10-3	TRBD1	TRBJ2-3	.	TGTGCCATCAGTGGGACAGGGACGGGGACAGATACGCAGTATTTT	CAISGTGTGTDTQYF
TRBV19	TRBD1	TRBJ1-1	.	TGTGCCAGTAGTGTCGGCCCAGGGGGCACTGAAGCTTTCTTT	CASSVGPGGTEAFF
TRBV5-1	.	TRBJ2-7	few	TGCGCCAGCAGCTTCGATGACAGTCAGCCGACCTACGAGCAGTACTTC	CASSFDDSQPTYEQYF
TRBV6-5	.	TRBJ1-4	.	TGTGCCAGCAGTTCGGCAGGGATTAATGAAAAACTGTTTTTT	CASSSAGINEKLFF
TRBV7-2	TRBD1	TRBJ1-3	.	TGTGCCAGCAGCGGACAGGCAGACTCTGGAAACACCATATATTTT	CASSGQADSGNTIYF
TRBV19	TRBD1	TRBJ2-3	.	TGTGCCAGTAGTATTAGGACAGGGGGGGCAGATACGCAGTATTTT	CASSIRTGGADTQYF
TRBV2	TRBD2	TRBJ2-5	.	TGTGCCAGCAATCCCGGGACTATAGAGACCCAGTACTTC	CASNPGTIETQYF
TRBV6-5	TRBD1	TRBJ1-4	.	TGTGCCAGCAGTTCCGACAGGGCCCTATATAATGAAAAACTGTTTTTT	CASSSDRALYNEKLFF
TRBV2	.	TRBJ1-5	.	TGTGCCAGCAGTGATTGGTCAGTGGATCAGCCCCAGCATTTT	CASSDWSVDQPQHF
TRBV27	TRBD1	TRBJ1-2	once	TGTGCCAGCAGTTTCCCGACAGGGGGTTTCACGGGTTATGGCTACACCTTC	CASSFPTGGFTGYGYTF
TRBV5-1	.	TRBJ1-2	.	TGCGCCAGCAGCTTGTTTAGTCGGGGGGACTATGGCTACACCTTC	CASSLFSRGDYGYTF
TRBV6-5	TRBD1	TRBJ2-5	.	TGTGCCAGCAGTTACTCGACAGGGGCGGGTAGAGAGACCCAGTACTTC	CASSYSTGAGRETQYF
TRBV30	.	TRBJ1-2	.	TGTGCCTGGAGTGTACTCCCAGGGGACGGCTACACCTTC	CAWSVLPGDGYTF
TRBV4-2	.	TRBJ1-1	few	TGTGCCAGCAGCCAAGCTCGGACACAGAACACTGAAGCTTTCTTT	CASSQARTQNTEAFF
TRBV4-1	.	TRBJ2-2	few	TGCGCCAGCAGCCAAGATCCCCGGGGGACCTCGAACACCGGGGAGCTGTTTTTT	CASSQDPRGTSNTGELFF
TRBV15	.	TRBJ2-3	few	TGTGCCACCAGCAGTCCTCCCATCTCCTACTCTACAGATACGCAGTATTTT	CATSSPPISYSTDTQYF
TRBV19	.	TRBJ1-2	few	TGTGCCAGTAGTATAGTACCGAGTAACTATGGCTACACCTTC	CASSIVPSNYGYTF
TRBV10-2	.	TRBJ1-5	.	TGCGCCAGCAGTGAGTCAACACGAAATCAGCCCCAGCATTTT	CASSESTRNQPQHF
TRBV9	TRBD2	TRBJ2-1	.	TGTGCCAGCAGCGTAGGGAGGAGCGGGGGTTACAATGAGCAGTTCTTC	CASSVGRSGGYNEQFF
TRBV9	.	TRBJ1-1	.	TGTGCCAGCAGCCCTTTAGCAGTGAACACTGAAGCTTTCTTT	CASSPLAVNTEAFF
TRBV19	TRBD1	TRBJ2-2	.	TGTGCCAGTAGTACCTCGGGACAGGGGCCGAACACCGGGGAGCTGTTTTTT	CASSTSGQGPNTGELFF
TRBV15	TRBD1	TRBJ2-7	once	TGTGCCACCAGCAGTCGACAGGGGGCTGGCGAGCAGTACTTC	CATSSRQGAGEQYF
TRBV10-2	TRBD1	TRBJ1-1	.	TGCGCCAGCAGAAAACAGGGGTGGAACACTGAAGCTTTCTTT	CASRKQGWNTEAFF
TRBV5-6	.	TRBJ1-3	.	TGTGCCAGCAGCTTGGGGACAGATGGGAACACCATATATTTT	CASSLGTDGNTIYF
TRBV25-1	TRBD2	TRBJ2-1	few	TGTGCCACCGGGGGACTAGCGGGGACCACCAATGAGCAGTTCTTC	CATGGLAGTTNEQFF
TRBV7-9	.	TRBJ1-5	.	TGTGCCAGCAGCTTAGGGGACAACTATCAGCCCCAGCATTTT	CASSLGDNYQPQHF
TRBV1	.	TRBJ1-4	.	TGCACCAGCAGCCAAGATGGGGGCTTGAATGAAAAACTGTTTTTT	CTSSQDGGLNEKLFF
TRBV5-1	.	TRBJ2-7	.	TGCGCCAGCAGCGAAAATTCAGGGGTTTACGAGCAGTACTTC	CASSENSGVYEQYF
TRBV12-5	TRBD2	TRBJ2-7	.	TGTGCTAGTGGTCCTAAGACTCCTGTGGGCGGGGGGTTCCCCTCCTCCTACGAGCAGTACTTC	CASGPKTPVGGGFPSSYEQYF
TRBV16	.	TRBJ2-7	.	TGTGCCAGCAGCCAACCCCAGGGGACAAACTACGAGCAGTACTTC	CASSQPQGTNYEQYF
TRBV11-2	.	TRBJ2-7	.	TGTGCCAGCAGCTTAGCGGGGGGCAACTACGAGCAGTACTTC	CASSLAGGNYEQYF
TRBV5-1	.	TRBJ2-5	once	TGCGCCAGCAGCTCCGCTAGTCGAGAGACCCAGTACTTC	CASSSASRETQYF
TRBV6-5	.	TRBJ1-2	.	TGTGCCAGCACCCCACGGGCAGGGGTCTTTGGCTACACCTTC	CASTPRAGVFGYTF
TRBV18	.	TRBJ1-2	.	TGTGCCAGCTCACCAGACGGGAACTATGGCTACACCTTC	CASSPDGNYGYTF
TRBV6-6	TRBD2	TRBJ2-5	.	TGTGCCAGCAGGACTAGCGGGGGTTTCCAAGAGACCCAGTACTTC	CASRTSGGFQETQYF
TRBV14	.	TRBJ2-7	.	TGTGCCGGAGATTCACAGGGCACCTACATATCCTACGAGCAGTACTTC	CAGDSQGTYISYEQYF
TRBV5-5	.	TRBJ1-2	.	TGTGCCAGCAGCTTGAATTATGCGGGATACGAGAACTATGGCTACACCTTC	CASSLNYAGYENYGYTF
TRBV6-1	.	TRBJ2-7	.	TGTGCCAGCAGTGACAACTCCTACGAGCAGTACTTC	CASSDNSYEQYF
TRBV13	.	TRBJ1-6	few	TGTGCCAGCAGCTCACATCCCGGGCAGGGGAATTCACCCCTCCACTTT	CASSSHPGQGNSPLHF
TRBV6-1	TRBD2	TRBJ2-5	.	TGTGCCAGCAGGGCCGGACTAGCGGGAGAGACCCAGTACTTC	CASRAGLAGETQYF
TRBV6-5	TRBD1	TRBJ2-7	.	TGTGCCAGCAGTGAACCGGCAGGACAGGGGACGTACTTC	CASSEPAGQGTYF
TRBV4-1	TRBD2	TRBJ2-2	.	TGCGCCAGCAGCCATTTATGGGGGGGGACCGGGGAGCTGTTTTTT	CASSHLWGGTGELFF
TRBV5-8	.	TRBJ2-7	.	TGTGCCAGCAGCCAGGACAGCTTCTCCTACGAGCAGTACTTC	CASSQDSFSYEQYF
TRBV27	TRBD2	TRBJ2-3	.	TGTGCCAGCAGTCCAACTAGCGCCACCGGGGGTACGCAGTATTTT	CASSPTSATGGTQYF
TRBV7-9	.	TRBJ1-1	.	TGTGCCAGCAGCTTAGGAACGGGGAGCACTGAAGCTTTCTTT	CASSLGTGSTEAFF
TRBV4-2	TRBD2	TRBJ2-1	few	TGTGCCAGCAGCCAAGTGGGCGGGGGGCCCTACAATGAGCAGTTCTTC	CASSQVGGGPYNEQFF
TRBV30	.	TRBJ2-7	.	TGTGCCTGGAGTGTAAAGGAGGGAGCCGAGCAGTACTTC	CAWSVKEGAEQYF
TRBV19	TRBD1	TRBJ1-1	.	TGTGCCAGTAGTCCTCCTCCCAGGGGACAGCGGAACACTGAAGCTTTCTTT	CASSPPPRGQRNTEAFF
TRBV2	.	TRBJ1-4	.	TGTGCCAGCAGTTTTAATCTACCCAATGAAAAACTGTTTTTT	CASSFNLPNEKLFF
TRBV18	TRBD1	TRBJ1-2	.	TGTGCCAGCTCAGCACAGGGGAACTATGGCTACACCTTC	CASSAQGNYGYTF